These 3 T cell receptor beta chains came from one sample sequenced in a study of CD8 T cells in Susac syndrome. When the RNA was reverse transcribed, random hexamers were used with an input of about 0.5 to 1 ug. Each CDR3 protein gets one entry after TCRdb re-called the immunoSEQ multiplex PCR reads with MiXCR. The sample contains roughly 130,000 distinct CDR3 sequences, 95% to 96% of which appear only once. The sequencing input was CD4+ T cells from PBMCs. Source of these receptors: a human donor with Susac syndrome.

The rearrangement uses TRBV7-3 and TRBJ1-1; weak D call: TRBD1 (6 bases). Germline V gene lookup returns CDR1 SGHTA and CDR2 FQGTGA. V gave up 4 bases and J gave up 5 bases, with 14 bases separating them. This CDR3 is built from 14 residues. The CDR3 DNA reads TGTGCCAGCAGCTCCAGGGGCTCGGGAACTGAAGCTTTCTTT. Its protein is CASSSRGSGTEAFF.

The chain employs TRBV29-1 and TRBJ2-3; a possible D gene is TRBD2 (6 bases). V lost 7 bases and J 6 bases, leaving 17 bases between the germline ends. Germline V gives CDR1 SQVTM, CDR2 ANQGSEA. The CDR3 is 13 amino acids. CDR3 bases: TGCAGCGGGGGGGACGGGCCGATTGATACGCAGTATTTT. Amino acid sequence: CSGGDGPIDTQYF.

This clonotype was found once. For the CDR3, the DNA is TGTGCCAGCAGCTTCGCGGGAGGGTACAATGAGCAGTTCTTC. Translation gives CASSFAGGYNEQFF. The V call is TRBV7-2, the J call TRBJ2-1, with 9 bases aligning to TRBD2. Germline assignment: CDR1 SGHTA and CDR2 FQGNSA. CDR3 length: 14 residues. Trimming removed 3 bases from V and 4 bases from J; junction bases left unmatched: 1.